A single sample is the source of the 8 T cell receptor beta chains below, sequenced in a study of kidney transplant recipient with SARS-CoV-2 infection. TCRdb reprocessed the reads via MiXCR and lists one record per CDR3 protein. The sample carries roughly 250,000 distinct CDR3 sequences, around 28% recorded once. The sample here was a blood sample, taken at baseline and around day 120 from a kidney transplant recipient. The receptors derive from a young adult male patient who had COVID-19 and was a kidney transplant recipient. T cells may partly derive from the graft donor.

This clonotype has ten or more counts. CDR3 DNA: TGTGCCAGCAGCTTAACAGGGGCTGGGGCCAACGTCCTGACTTTC. Translating gives CASSLTGAGANVLTF. V is TRBV3-1 and J is TRBJ2-6; TRBD1 matches at 7 bases. Germline V lookup: CDR1 LGHDT, CDR2 YNNKEL (reference sequence). V lost 5 bases and J lost 2; bases outside the gene matches: 3. The CDR3 length is 15 residues. The full variable domain, its missing parts supplied by reference TRBV3-1 and TRBJ2-6, is DTAVSQTPKYLVTQMGNDKSIKCEQNLGHDTMYWYKQDSKKFLKIMFSYNNKELIINETVPNRFSPKSPDKAHLNLHINSLELGDSAVYFCASSLTGAGANVLTFGAGSRLTVL.

The sample holds many counts of this clonotype. The chain couples TRBV18 to TRBJ1-1; D call uncertain. CDR1 is KGHSH, CDR2 LQKENI, per germline. The CDR3 contains 15 residues. V was cut by 2 bases and J by 0 bases, with 10 bases left in between. The DNA of the CDR3 is TGTGCCAGCTCACCAGGAAGACACATGAACACTGAAGCTTTCTTT. Encoded protein: CASSPGRHMNTEAFF.

Comment on this clonotype: A read error may be the cause here, since a much bigger clone is one base away. This sequence joins TRBV29-1 and TRBJ2-1, with 10 bases aligning to TRBD2. This CDR3 is 16 amino acids long. Germline CDR1 reads SQVTM; CDR2 reads ANQGSEA. Written as DNA, the CDR3 is TGCAGCGCTGAAGACCCCTCGGGAGCGGGAGGGCTTGAGCAGTTCTTC. It is translated as CSAEDPSGAGGLEQFF.

This clonotype was seen ten or more times. This chain connects TRBV7-7 to TRBJ1-2, with D unclear. CDR1 is SSHAT, CDR2 FNYEAQ, per germline (reference sequence). Trimming stripped 5 bases from V and 4 bases from J, with 23 bases between. CDR3 length: 17 residues. The CDR3 coding sequence is TGTGCCAGCAGCAGCTCTGGTAAGTGCCGAAAGACCTATGGCTACACCTTC. Translating it yields CASSSSGKCRKTYGYTF.

This clonotype occurred many times. This chain connects TRBV5-8 to TRBJ1-3, with no clear D. CDR1 is SGHTS and CDR2 is YDEGEE in the germline V gene. The V end lost 3 bases, the J end lost 0 bases, and 7 bases lay between the germline ends. The CDR3 sequence is 14 residues long. For the CDR3, the DNA is TGTGCCAGCAGCTCTGGGTACTCTGGAAACACCATATATTTT. This encodes CASSSGYSGNTIYF.

This clonotype was observed at least ten times. V gene TRBV5-5 combines with J gene TRBJ1-5; 7 positions agree with TRBD1. Germline V gives CDR1 SGHKS, CDR2 YYEKEE (reference sequence). The CDR3 loop spans 16 amino acids. V lost 3 bases to trimming and J lost 6 bases; unmatched junction nucleotides: 12. The CDR3 DNA is TGTGCCAGCAGCTACACCCCAGGGGGTAATGGTCAGCCCCAGCATTTT. Residues: CASSYTPGGNGQPQHF.

This clonotype was recorded many times. V usage is TRBV12-3 or TRBV12-4 and J usage is TRBJ2-3; D uncertain. The length of the CDR3 is 14 residues. Trimming shortened V by 3 bases and J by 2 bases, and 9 bases separated the two germline ends. This CDR3 is CASSFSRSTDTQYF. The CDR3 DNA reads as TGTGCCAGCAGTTTCTCCAGGTCCACAGATACGCAGTATTTT.

As regards this clonotype: A much larger clone lies one base from this, so it may be a read error. The CDR3 loop reads CATRGGTGIAEAFF. The CDR3 region has the DNA TGTGCCACCAGGGGCGGTACGGGGATCGCTGAAGCTTTCTTT. The chain links TRBV24-1 to TRBJ1-1; D unclear. The germline V and J ends were trimmed by 7 bases and 6 bases, with 17 bases remaining between them. This CDR3 region has 14 residues. Germline values: CDR1 KGHDR, CDR2 SFDVKD.